The rows below give T cell receptor beta chains drawn from one sample of a study of cytotoxic CD8 clonotypes in ibrutinib-treated CLL. The data were produced by immunoSEQ multiplex PCR, yet TCRdb's version contains in-frame clones alone and is incomplete. Here the sample spans tens of thousands of clones, approximately 65% being singletons. Specimen: PBMCs, collected after 24 months of ibrutinib treatment. These TCRs come from a human donor with chronic lymphocytic leukemia. CDR3s include the opening cysteine and the closing phenylalanine or tryptophan. The D gene is left open where the match is weak. The size of a clone is reported for some rows only, either as once, few or many, or as a class for expanded clones.

v_call,d_call,clone_size,j_call,cdr3_nt,cdr3_aa
TRBV10-3,-,few,TRBJ1-5,TGTGCCATATCTTCGGGACCCGATCAGCCCCAGCATTTT,CAISSGPDQPQHF
TRBV27,-,once,TRBJ1-4,TGTGCCAGCAGTTTACTCCCGACTAATGAAAAACTGTTTTTT,CASSLLPTNEKLFF
TRBV9,TRBD1,once,TRBJ2-7,TGTGCCAGCAGCGTATCTGGACAGGGACCTTTTTACGAGCAGTACTTC,CASSVSGQGPFYEQYF
TRBV5-1,-,many,TRBJ2-1,TGCGCCAGCGGGGAGAACGGGACACCTCGGGGAGATGAGCAGTTCTTC,CASGENGTPRGDEQFF
TRBV5-1,TRBD1,-,TRBJ2-1,TGCGCCAGCAGCGGCGGACAGGGAGGATCGATGGATGAGCAGTTCTTC,CASSGGQGGSMDEQFF
TRBV6-6,-,-,TRBJ1-1,TGTGCCAGCAGTTCCCCAGGATTCGGCAGCGCAACCGAAGCTTTCTTT,CASSSPGFGSATEAFF
TRBV19,-,-,TRBJ1-6,TGTGCCAGTAGTATCGTCTCACAGCCTTATAATTCACCCCTCCACTTT,CASSIVSQPYNSPLHF
TRBV29-1,-,-,TRBJ2-3,TGCAGCGTTGAAAGAGGTTCCACAGATACGCAGTATTTT,CSVERGSTDTQYF
TRBV10-3,-,-,TRBJ1-2,TGTGCCATCAGTGAGCAAGGGATTATGAACTATGGCTACACCTTC,CAISEQGIMNYGYTF
TRBV29-1,-,-,TRBJ1-2,TGCAGCGTTGAGATAATAGGGGGCTACACCTTC,CSVEIIGGYTF
TRBV7-2,TRBD1,-,TRBJ1-1,TGTGCCAGCAGCTTAGTAGGGACAGGGGTGACTGAAGCTTTCTTT,CASSLVGTGVTEAFF
TRBV7-9,-,-,TRBJ1-5,TGTGCCAGCAGCTTAGGGGGCGGGCCTAGCAATCAGCCCCAGCATTTT,CASSLGGGPSNQPQHF
TRBV6-6,TRBD1,-,TRBJ1-5,TGTGCCAGCAAACCTACTGGACAGGGCCACAATCAGCCCCAGCATTTT,CASKPTGQGHNQPQHF
TRBV5-4,-,-,TRBJ1-2,TGTGCCAGCAGCTTGGTCGCGGTAGCTAACTATGGCTACACCTTC,CASSLVAVANYGYTF
TRBV4-1,TRBD2,-,TRBJ2-5,TGCGCCAGCAGCCAAGGACTAGCGGGAGTGCGTCTCCAAGAGACCCAGTACTTC,CASSQGLAGVRLQETQYF
TRBV2,-,-,TRBJ2-4,TGTGCCAGCAGTGAACCCGTTAACATTCAGTACTTC,CASSEPVNIQYF
TRBV5-1,-,-,TRBJ2-5,TGCGCCAGCAGCTTGGATCAGGGAGAGTGGGCCCAGTACTTC,CASSLDQGEWAQYF
TRBV7-3,-,-,TRBJ2-1,TGTGCCAGCAGCTTGCAGGGTGGGAGGAATGAGCAGTTCTTC,CASSLQGGRNEQFF
TRBV7-9,-,-,TRBJ1-2,TGTGCCAGCAGCTTAGCGTTGGGGAACTATGGCTACACCTTC,CASSLALGNYGYTF
TRBV7-9,-,-,TRBJ2-7,TGTGCCAGCAGCGCGTTAGTAGACGAGCAGTACTTC,CASSALVDEQYF
TRBV27,-,-,TRBJ2-3,TGTGCCAGCAGTTCGTACCTTCATGCTCGGGCAGATACGCAGTATTTT,CASSSYLHARADTQYF
TRBV18,-,-,TRBJ1-3,TGTGCCAGCTCACCAGTTGGGGAGTCGACTGGAAACACCATATATTTT,CASSPVGESTGNTIYF
TRBV5-4,-,-,TRBJ2-5,TGTGCCAGCAGCTCCCCGGGTGGAGGGAGAGAGACCCAGTACTTC,CASSSPGGGRETQYF
TRBV10-3,TRBD1,-,TRBJ2-5,TGTGCCATCAGTGAGAACAGGGGGGAGACCCAGTACTTC,CAISENRGETQYF
TRBV6-1,TRBD2,-,TRBJ2-7,TGTGCCAGCAGGACTAGCGGGAGAAGCTCCTACGAGCAGTACTTC,CASRTSGRSSYEQYF
TRBV5-4,TRBD2,-,TRBJ2-7,TGTGCCAGCAGCCTAGGACTAGCGGGGGACCACGAGCAGTACTTC,CASSLGLAGDHEQYF
TRBV5-1,TRBD1,-,TRBJ1-1,TGCGCCAGCAGCTTCTTATCCGGGACAGGGAACACTGAAGCTTTCTTT,CASSFLSGTGNTEAFF
TRBV2,-,-,TRBJ2-7,TGTGCCAGCTTGGACGAGTGGGAGGAGCAGTACTTC,CASLDEWEEQYF
TRBV5-8,-,-,TRBJ1-5,TGTGCCAGCAGGGGTGGGGGTTATAGCAATCAGCCCCAGCATTTT,CASRGGGYSNQPQHF
TRBV5-1,TRBD2,-,TRBJ2-1,TGCGCCAGCAGCTTGAGACTAGCGGGGGTCTCCTACAATGAGCAGTTCTTC,CASSLRLAGVSYNEQFF
TRBV28,-,-,TRBJ2-7,TGTGCCAGCAGTTTCGGCCAGCGCTACGAGCAGTACTTC,CASSFGQRYEQYF
TRBV6-5,-,-,TRBJ1-5,TGTGCCAGCGCTACCGGGAGGGGGTTCGGTCAGCCCCAGCATTTT,CASATGRGFGQPQHF
TRBV6-5,-,-,TRBJ2-1,TGTGCCAGCAGTTACTCGACGGGACTCACGAATGAGCAGTTCTTC,CASSYSTGLTNEQFF
TRBV18,TRBD1,-,TRBJ2-7,TGTGCCAGCTCACCCGGGACAGGGGCCTACGAGCAGTACTTC,CASSPGTGAYEQYF
TRBV29-1,-,-,TRBJ2-3,TGCAGCATCAAAGGGATATCAGATACGCAGTATTTT,CSIKGISDTQYF
TRBV9,-,once,TRBJ1-2,TGTGCCAGCAGCCAGGAGGTCTCCCGCTATGGCTACACCTTC,CASSQEVSRYGYTF
TRBV9,TRBD2,-,TRBJ2-3,TGTGCCAGCAGCGTACGGTTAAGGCGGGAGCGGACAGATACGCAGTATTTT,CASSVRLRRERTDTQYF
TRBV7-7,TRBD1,-,TRBJ2-5,TGTGCTAGCAGCGTAACCGGGACAGGTCAAGAGACCCAGTACTTC,CASSVTGTGQETQYF